The 32 T cell receptor beta chains presented below share a single source sample, sequenced in a study of blood T cell repertoires in COVID-19. TCRdb's table, derived via immunoSEQ multiplex PCR, lists solely in-frame clones and lacks some. Among some 510,000 clones listed, more than 75% were seen once. Sequencing was performed on PBMCs or T cells enriched from blood (not recorded which). The receptors originated from a woman between 40 and 55 years old who had recovered from COVID-19.

The V and J genes are TRBV30 and TRBJ1-2, with a possible D match to TRBD1 (6 bases). Germline loops: CDR1 GTSNPN, CDR2 SVGIG (reference sequence). This CDR3 region has 17 residues. V lost 3 bases, J lost 0 bases, and 20 bases lay in between. DNA of the CDR3: TGTGCCTGGAGAGGCATCCAGCCGACAGGTGCTAACTATGGCTACACCTTC. Translating gives CAWRGIQPTGANYGYTF.

The genes are TRBV5-1 and TRBJ1-2; TRBD1 aligns across 7 bases. Germline CDR1 and CDR2: SGHRS and YFSETQ. The CDR3 totals 16 residues. The ends lost 4 bases at V and 0 bases at J; junction bases unmatched: 9. CDR3 sequence reads: CASSTNPDRSNYGYTF. CDR3 nucleotide sequence: TGCGCCAGCAGCACCAACCCGGACAGGTCTAACTATGGCTACACCTTC.

V is TRBV12-3 or TRBV12-4 and J is TRBJ2-1; D gene ambiguous. V lost 3 bases and J lost 4, with 7 bases in between. The CDR3 runs to 13 residues. The CDR3: CASSLAYYNEQFF. For the CDR3, the DNA is TGTGCCAGCAGTTTGGCATATTACAATGAGCAGTTCTTC.

This clone occurred once. The chain carries TRBV27 and TRBJ1-6, with 7 bases lining up with TRBD1. Per the germline V gene, CDR1 is MNHEY and CDR2 is SMNVEV (reference sequence). The CDR3 has 15 residues. The V and J ends lost 0 bases and 10 bases, in that order; junction bases with no gene match: 6. CDR3 residues: CASSLSWDSRSPLHF. The DNA of the CDR3 is TGTGCCAGCAGTTTATCTTGGGACAGTAGGTCACCCCTCCACTTT.

This chain uses TRBV7-9 with TRBJ1-1; D perhaps matches TRBD1 (6 bases). Germline lookup yields CDR1 SEHNR and CDR2 FQNEAQ (reference sequence). The CDR3 is 12 residues long. Deletions cut 9 bases from V and 8 bases from J, with 16 bases between. The CDR3: CASLKPGHEAFF. In DNA form, the CDR3 reads TGTGCCAGTCTGAAGCCGGGACACGAAGCTTTCTTT. Looking up the rest from reference TRBV7-9 and TRBJ1-1 gives the full variable domain: DTGVSQNPRHKITKRGQNVTFRCDPISEHNRLYWYRQTLGQGPEFLTYFQNEAQLEKSRLLSDRFSAERPKGSFSTLEIQRTEQGDSAMYLCASLKPGHEAFFGQGTRLTVV.

The V call is TRBV25-1, the J call TRBJ2-1; no reliable D call. The V and J ends lost 3 bases and 2 bases respectively, with 11 bases between them. The CDR3 is made up of 15 amino acids. Germline loops: CDR1 MGHDK, CDR2 SYGVNS. The CDR3: CASSDPSGTYNEQFF. The CDR3 DNA reads as TGTGCCAGCAGTGACCCCTCGGGTACCTACAATGAGCAGTTCTTC.

The V call is TRBV5-1, the J call TRBJ1-4; D may be TRBD1 (5 bases). Germline V gene data show CDR1 as SGHRS and CDR2 as YFSETQ. This CDR3 spans 13 amino acids. Trimming shortened V by 4 bases and J by 7 bases, and 11 bases separated the two germline ends. The CDR3 region has the DNA TGCGCCAGCAGCAGCAGGGTCGGTGAAAAACTGTTTTTT. Translating it yields CASSSRVGEKLFF.

CDR3 sequence reads: CASSLGQVYSYEQYF. CDR3 coding DNA: TGTGCCAGCAGCTTGGGACAGGTCTACTCCTACGAGCAGTACTTC. The genes are TRBV5-4 and TRBJ2-7; D may be TRBD1 (6 bases). The CDR3 totals 15 residues. The germline gives CDR1 SGHNT, CDR2 YYREEE (reference sequence). V lost 0 bases and J lost 0, with 10 bases in between. Combining the CDR3 with reference TRBV5-4 and TRBJ2-7 gives the whole variable domain ETGVTQSPTHLIKTRGQQVTLRCSSQSGHNTVSWYQQALGQGPQFIFQYYREEENGRGNFPPRFSGLQFPNYSSELNVNALELDDSALYLCASSLGQVYSYEQYFGPGTRLTVT.

The chain recombines TRBV11-2 with TRBJ1-2, with 10 bases aligning to TRBD1. CDR3 length: 15 residues. The V and J ends lost 0 bases and 8 bases, in that order; junction bases with no gene match: 6. Germline V gene sequence: CDR1 SGHAT, CDR2 FQNNGV. CDR3 in DNA: TGTGCCAGCAGCTTAGACAGGGACAGGGGCGAGGGCTACACCTTC. Translating it yields CASSLDRDRGEGYTF.

V gene TRBV11-3 combines with J gene TRBJ2-1; 7 bases fit TRBD2. Germline V gives CDR1 SGHNT, CDR2 YENEEA. The J segment lost 7 bases and the V segment lost 3 bases, leaving 18 bases of the junction unmatched. The length of the CDR3 is 18 residues. The CDR3 is CASSFLTSFGEGGNEQFF. The DNA of the CDR3 is TGTGCCAGCAGCTTTTTAACATCCTTTGGGGAGGGCGGAAATGAGCAGTTCTTC.

V gene TRBV29-1 combines with J gene TRBJ2-1; a possible D gene is TRBD2 (6 bases). Germline V lookup: CDR1 SQVTM, CDR2 ANQGSEA. The length of the CDR3 is 14 residues. The V and J ends lost 4 bases and 9 bases respectively, with 19 bases between them. The CDR3 reads CSVAAGTRGIEQFF. CDR3 coding DNA: TGCAGCGTTGCTGCGGGGACTCGCGGTATTGAGCAGTTCTTC.

V usage is TRBV7-9 and J usage is TRBJ1-2; D not resolved. The CDR3 consists of 16 residues. Germline V gives CDR1 SEHNR, CDR2 FQNEAQ (reference sequence). The V end was cut by 1 base, the J end by 7 bases, with 19 bases between. This CDR3 reads CASSLVSATLLSGYTF. The CDR3 nucleotides are TGTGCCAGCAGCTTAGTGTCCGCGACTCTATTATCTGGCTACACCTTC.

This chain uses TRBV2 with TRBJ2-1; 9 bases map to TRBD1. The CDR3 length is 16 residues. The ends lost 3 bases at V and 4 bases at J; junction bases unmatched: 7. CDR1 SNHLY and CDR2 FYNNEI come from the germline V gene. The CDR3, as DNA: TGTGCCAGCAGTGACCTCGACAGGGGGTTGTACAATGAGCAGTTCTTC. It translates to CASSDLDRGLYNEQFF.

The genes are TRBV5-1 and TRBJ1-1, with 11 nucleotides matching TRBD1. Looked up from germline, CDR1 is SGHRS and CDR2 is YFSETQ. V gave up 4 bases and J gave up 3 bases; unmatched junction bases: 8. The CDR3 loop spans 16 amino acids. The CDR3 region has the DNA TGCGCCAGCAGCACCCGGGACAGGGGGTTCCACACTGAAGCTTTCTTT. Its protein product is CASSTRDRGFHTEAFF.

The chain recombines TRBV4-3 with TRBJ1-3; possible D gene TRBD1, 5 bases. The V end lost 0 bases, the J end lost 0 bases, and 12 bases lay between the germline ends. The germline gives CDR1 LGHNA, CDR2 YSLEER. The CDR3 has 17 residues. The CDR3 DNA sequence: TGCGCCAGCAGCCAAGAGGGGGGGATTTACTCTGGAAACACCATATATTTT. Translating gives CASSQEGGIYSGNTIYF.

The table lists this clone with a few counts. The chain uses TRBV4-3 and TRBJ1-2; unclear D gene. The CDR3 has 15 amino acids. CDR1 is LGHNA and CDR2 is YSLEER in the germline V gene. Trimming removed 0 bases at V and 4 bases at J, with 12 bases between. CDR3 protein: CASSQDKTPFYGYTF. The CDR3 nucleotides are TGCGCCAGCAGCCAAGATAAGACACCTTTCTATGGCTACACCTTC.

The chain joins TRBV24-1 to TRBJ2-1, with 10 bases fitting TRBD2. The CDR3 is 16 amino acids. After removal of 4 bases from V and 4 bases from J, the junction contained 6 bases not matched to a gene. The germline V gene encodes CDR1 KGHDR and CDR2 SFDVKD. CDR3 loop: CATSDPAGGDYNEQFF. In DNA, the CDR3 is TGTGCCACCAGTGACCCAGCGGGAGGGGATTACAATGAGCAGTTCTTC.

The rearrangement links TRBV12-3 or TRBV12-4 to TRBJ1-5, with a possible D match to TRBD1 (5 bases). The ends were cut back, 3 bases at V and 6 bases at J, with 9 bases in the middle. The CDR3 loop spans 13 amino acids. The CDR3 nucleotides are TGTGCCAGCAGTTTCTCAGGGATTCAGCCCCAGCATTTT. Translated, it gives CASSFSGIQPQHF.

This sequence joins TRBV7-2 and TRBJ2-7; D gene uncertain. CDR3 size: 13 residues. Looked up from germline, CDR1 is SGHTA and CDR2 is FQGNSA. V was clipped by 1 base and J by 3 bases, with 7 bases between them. CDR3 loop: CASSLELYYEQYF. The CDR3 DNA reads as TGTGCCAGCAGCTTAGAGCTCTACTACGAGCAGTACTTC.

The J gene is TRBJ1-2, the V gene TRBV27, with TRBD1 matching over 7 bases. Germline trimming cut 6 bases from V and 8 bases from J; bases unmatched to any gene: 18. Germline CDR1 reads MNHEY; CDR2 reads SMNVEV (reference sequence). This CDR3 is 16 amino acids long. CDR3 in DNA: TGTGCCAGCAGAGTGGGGACAGCCCTTGATAGGCGAGGCTACACCTTC. Translation gives CASRVGTALDRRGYTF.

This chain uses TRBV29-1 with TRBJ1-2; the match to TRBD1 covers 9 bases. The CDR3 is 16 amino acids. Germline CDR1 is SQVTM and CDR2 is ANQGSEA. The V and J ends lost 3 bases and 5 bases, in that order; junction bases with no gene match: 13. The CDR3 loop is CSVDLLGQGGGYGYTF. As DNA, the CDR3 is TGCAGCGTTGATCTTTTGGGACAGGGAGGAGGGTATGGCTACACCTTC. The variable domain in full, with the rest retrieved from reference TRBV29-1 and TRBJ1-2, is SAVISQKPSRDICQRGTSLTIQCQVDSQVTMMFWYRQQPGQSLTLIATANQGSEATYESGFVIDKFPISRPNLTFSTLTVSNMSPEDSSIYLCSVDLLGQGGGYGYTFGSGTRLTVV.

This sequence joins TRBV20-1 and TRBJ2-3; weak D call: TRBD2 (7 bases). This CDR3 region has 15 residues. V lost 3 bases and J lost 1, with 14 bases in between. Per germline, CDR1 DFQATT and CDR2 SNEGSKA (reference sequence). Here the CDR3 DNA reads TGCAGTGCTAGTCGGGGGGCGGGTCGCACAGATACGCAGTATTTT. It codes for CSASRGAGRTDTQYF.

The count of this clone is one. The rearrangement joins TRBV6-5 to TRBJ2-7; D gene uncertain. The CDR3 totals 14 residues. V lost 5 bases and J 5 bases, leaving 16 bases between the germline ends. The germline V gene has CDR1 MNHEY and CDR2 SVGAGI. In DNA, the CDR3 is TGTGCCAGCAGTCGTTGGCGGATCCCCGACGAGCAGTACTTC. Amino acids: CASSRWRIPDEQYF.

This chain connects TRBV19 to TRBJ1-2; the match to TRBD1 covers 7 bases. CDR3 size: 16 residues. The V and J ends lost 5 bases and 0 bases, in that order; junction bases with no gene match: 9. The germline V gene encodes CDR1 LNHDA and CDR2 SQIVND (reference sequence). The CDR3 region is CASSWDSRTPNYGYTF. In DNA, the CDR3 is TGTGCCAGTAGTTGGGACAGCAGGACCCCTAACTATGGCTACACCTTC.

The genes are TRBV11-3 and TRBJ2-5; 7 nucleotides agree with TRBD1. The ends lost 4 bases at V and 4 bases at J; junction bases unmatched: 12. Germline V gives CDR1 SGHNT, CDR2 YENEEA. The CDR3 is 16 amino acids. The CDR3 DNA sequence: TGTGCCAGCAGCTCCCGACATTACAGGGGACGAGAGACCCAGTACTTC. This translates into CASSSRHYRGRETQYF.

The CDR3 loop reads CASSLGHNQPQHF. In nucleotides, the CDR3 is TGTGCCAGCAGTCTCGGACACAATCAGCCCCAGCATTTT. V usage is TRBV14 and J usage is TRBJ1-5; D possibly corresponds to TRBD1 (5 bases). The CDR3 is 13 amino acids. Germline CDR1 SGHDN, CDR2 FVKESK. V was trimmed by 6 bases and J by 3 bases, leaving 9 bases between them.

The DNA for the CDR3 is TGTGCCAGCAGCTTAGGGCCGGGTCCATACGAGCAGTACTTC. Its translation is CASSLGPGPYEQYF. The rearrangement links TRBV11-2 to TRBJ2-7; D is unclear. Trimming pared 1 base from V and 4 bases from J, leaving 11 bases between. The CDR3 is made up of 14 amino acids. Germline V gives CDR1 SGHAT, CDR2 FQNNGV.

This clone came up a few times. V and J are TRBV9 and TRBJ2-7; 11 bases match TRBD2. After removal of 4 bases from V and 6 bases from J, the junction contained 12 bases not matched to a gene. The CDR3 consists of 16 residues. In germline, CDR1 is SGDLS, CDR2 YYNGEE. CDR3 loop: CASSLNFLAGGSEQYF. The CDR3 nucleotides are TGTGCCAGCAGCCTTAACTTTCTAGCGGGAGGTTCCGAGCAGTACTTC.

This clone was counted between two and nine times. This chain links TRBV5-1 with TRBJ2-7; TRBD1 matches at 8 bases. The CDR3 is 16 residues long. V was clipped by 0 bases and J by 1 base; unmatched bases: 6. From germline, CDR1 is SGHRS and CDR2 YFSETQ. The CDR3 spells CASSLAAGTGSYEQYF. The CDR3 DNA follows: TGCGCCAGCAGCTTGGCCGCCGGGACAGGATCCTACGAGCAGTACTTC. Looking up the rest from reference TRBV5-1 and TRBJ2-7 gives the full variable domain: KAGVTQTPRYLIKTRGQQVTLSCSPISGHRSVSWYQQTPGQGLQFLFEYFSETQRNKGNFPGRFSGRQFSNSRSEMNVSTLELGDSALYLCASSLAAGTGSYEQYFGPGTRLTVT.

This sequence joins TRBV23-1 and TRBJ2-1; the D gene is possibly TRBD1 (5 bases). TRBV23-1 belongs to the ORF category, with a function that is uncertain. The CDR3 loop spans 19 amino acids. V was pared by 0 bases and J by 6 bases, with 24 bases between. CDR3 nucleotides: TGCGCCAGCAGTCAATCGGTCGGACACACCACCGGCCCGGCCAATGAGCAGTTCTTC. Translated: CASSQSVGHTTGPANEQFF.

The chain links TRBV2 to TRBJ1-2; D is ambiguous. Germline CDR1 is SNHLY and CDR2 is FYNNEI. Deletions cut 3 bases from V and 0 bases from J, with 11 bases between. The CDR3 sequence is 15 residues long. The CDR3 DNA reads as TGTGCCAGCAGTGATTTTTCAGATACTAACTATGGCTACACCTTC. Its protein is CASSDFSDTNYGYTF.

The chain couples TRBV30 to TRBJ1-3, with TRBD1 matching 7 bases. Germline V lookup: CDR1 GTSNPN, CDR2 SVGIG (reference sequence). V shed 4 bases and J 0 bases; nucleotides not matched to a gene: 3. The CDR3 contains 14 residues. CDR3 amino acids: CAWNRQGSGNTIYF. The CDR3 DNA sequence: TGTGCCTGGAATCGACAGGGCTCTGGAAACACCATATATTTT.